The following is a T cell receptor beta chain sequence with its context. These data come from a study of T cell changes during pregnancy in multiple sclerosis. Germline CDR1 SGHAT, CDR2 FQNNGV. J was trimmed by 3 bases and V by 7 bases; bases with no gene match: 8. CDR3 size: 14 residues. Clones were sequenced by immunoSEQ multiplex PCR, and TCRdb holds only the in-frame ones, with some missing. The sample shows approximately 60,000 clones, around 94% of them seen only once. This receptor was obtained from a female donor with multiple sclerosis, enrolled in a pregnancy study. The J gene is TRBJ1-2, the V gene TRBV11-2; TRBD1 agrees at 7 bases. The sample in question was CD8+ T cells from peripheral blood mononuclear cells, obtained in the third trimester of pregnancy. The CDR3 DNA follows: TGTGCCAGCATCGGTCCAGGGGGGCACTATGGCTACACCTTC. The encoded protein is CASIGPGGHYGYTF.